Presented here are 10 T cell receptor beta chains from one specimen sequenced in a study of blood T cell repertoires in COVID-19. Sequenced by immunoSEQ multiplex PCR; TCRdb stores in-frame clones only, minus some. The repertoire holds around 380,000 clones, with about 90% as singletons. The sample consisted of PBMCs or T cells enriched from blood (not recorded which). Receptors originate from a man younger than 40 who had recovered from COVID-19.

CDR3 sequence: CASGPEAAQYF. In DNA, the CDR3 is TGTGCTAGTGGCCCAGAGGCGGCCCAGTACTTC. The chain couples TRBV12-5 to TRBJ2-5; D unresolved. This CDR3 contains 11 residues. V dropped 6 bases and J dropped 9 bases, with 11 bases sitting between them. Germline V lookup: CDR1 LGHNT, CDR2 FRNRAP.

The chain employs TRBV6-1 and TRBJ2-1; D is perhaps TRBD1 (6 bases). CDR3 length: 16 residues. The V and J ends lost 4 bases and 9 bases respectively, with 22 bases between them. Germline assignment: CDR1 MNHNS and CDR2 SASEGT. The CDR3 here is CASSAVTGAEGLEQFF. Written as DNA, the CDR3 is TGTGCCAGCAGTGCCGTGACAGGTGCTGAAGGTCTTGAGCAGTTCTTC.

J is TRBJ1-2 and V is TRBV18, with a possible D match to TRBD1 (6 bases). This CDR3 is built from 13 residues. The V gene lost 6 bases and the J gene lost 4 bases, with 12 bases spanning the gap. CDR1 KGHSH and CDR2 LQKENI come from the germline V gene. The CDR3 DNA follows: TGTGCCAGCTCCCCTACAGGGAGCTATGGCTACACCTTC. It codes for CASSPTGSYGYTF.

The chain has TRBV7-6 and TRBJ2-7; a weak D match, TRBD2 (6 bases). CDR3 size: 15 residues. Per germline, CDR1 SGHVS and CDR2 FNYEAQ. Between the trimmed V and J ends, which lost 0 bases and 2 bases, there was a span of 11 bases. CDR3 sequence reads: CASSLAGGEAYEQYF. DNA for the CDR3: TGTGCCAGCAGCTTAGCAGGCGGGGAAGCCTACGAGCAGTACTTC. The whole variable domain, remainder taken from reference TRBV7-6 and TRBJ2-7, is GAGVSQSPRYKVTKRGQDVALRCDPISGHVSLYWYRQALGQGPEFLTYFNYEAQQDKSGLPNDRFSAERPEGSISTLTIQRTEQRDSAMYRCASSLAGGEAYEQYFGPGTRLTVT.

The J gene is TRBJ1-1, the V gene TRBV7-2; a weak D match, TRBD1 (6 bases). The length of the CDR3 is 14 residues. Trimming shortened V by 1 base and J by 4 bases, and 10 bases separated the two germline ends. Germline V CDR1 and CDR2: SGHTA, FQGNSA. CDR3 residues: CASSLVQGTTEAFF. CDR3 DNA sequence: TGTGCCAGCAGCTTAGTGCAGGGGACCACTGAAGCTTTCTTT. Full variable domain (outside the CDR3, taken from reference TRBV7-2 and TRBJ1-1): GAGVSQSPSNKVTEKGKDVELRCDPISGHTALYWYRQSLGQGLEFLIYFQGNSAPDKSGLPSDRFSAERTGGSVSTLTIQRTQQEDSAVYLCASSLVQGTTEAFFGQGTRLTVV.

The V call is TRBV19, the J call TRBJ1-6; D unclear. V was clipped by 5 bases and J by 6 bases, with 11 bases between them. Per germline, CDR1 LNHDA and CDR2 SQIVND (reference sequence). The CDR3 runs 14 residues. CDR3 loop: CASSGREGNSPLHF. The DNA for the CDR3 is TGTGCCAGTAGTGGGAGGGAAGGTAATTCACCCCTCCACTTT.

The chain carries TRBV11-3 and TRBJ2-5; D is ambiguous. Trimming shortened V by 2 bases and J by 5 bases, and 9 bases separated the two germline ends. The length of the CDR3 is 13 residues. The germline gives CDR1 SGHNT, CDR2 YENEEA. Here the CDR3 DNA reads TGTGCCAGCAGCTTAAACGGGTTGGAGACCCAGTACTTC. This codes for CASSLNGLETQYF.

J is TRBJ2-7 and V is TRBV9; TRBD2 agrees at 7 bases. J lost 6 bases, V lost 0 bases, and 6 bases had no gene match. Per the germline V gene, CDR1 is SGDLS and CDR2 is YYNGEE. This CDR3 has 14 residues. The CDR3 here is CASSVAGTGGEQYF. The DNA of the CDR3 is TGTGCCAGCAGCGTAGCAGGGACGGGGGGCGAGCAGTACTTC.

The V and J genes are TRBV27 and TRBJ2-7, with 8 bases matching TRBD2. After removal of 3 bases from V and 1 base from J, the junction contained 5 bases not matched to a gene. Germline-derived CDR1 and CDR2 are MNHEY and SMNVEV (reference sequence). The CDR3 runs to 15 residues. CDR3 region: CASSFRGGASYEQYF. For the CDR3, the DNA is TGTGCCAGCAGTTTCCGGGGGGGGGCATCCTACGAGCAGTACTTC.

The V call is TRBV19, the J call TRBJ1-5; 8 nucleotides match TRBD1. There are 14 residues in the CDR3. Trimming at V came to 6 bases and at J to 4 bases, leaving 5 bases not matched to a gene. Germline values: CDR1 LNHDA, CDR2 SQIVND (reference sequence). CDR3 residues: CASRETGVNQPQHF. DNA of the CDR3: TGTGCCAGTAGGGAGACAGGGGTGAATCAGCCCCAGCATTTT.